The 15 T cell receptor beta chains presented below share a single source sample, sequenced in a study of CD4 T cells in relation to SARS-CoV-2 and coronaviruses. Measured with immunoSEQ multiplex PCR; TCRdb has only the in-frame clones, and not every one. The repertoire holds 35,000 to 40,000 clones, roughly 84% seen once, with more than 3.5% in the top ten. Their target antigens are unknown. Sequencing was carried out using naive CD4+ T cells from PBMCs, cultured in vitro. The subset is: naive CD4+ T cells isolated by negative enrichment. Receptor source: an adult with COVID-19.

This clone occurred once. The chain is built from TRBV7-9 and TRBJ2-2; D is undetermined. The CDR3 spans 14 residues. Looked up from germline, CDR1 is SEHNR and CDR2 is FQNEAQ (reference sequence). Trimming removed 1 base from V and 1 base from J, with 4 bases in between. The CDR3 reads CASSLEWNTGELFF. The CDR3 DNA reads TGTGCCAGCAGCTTAGAATGGAACACCGGGGAGCTGTTTTTT.

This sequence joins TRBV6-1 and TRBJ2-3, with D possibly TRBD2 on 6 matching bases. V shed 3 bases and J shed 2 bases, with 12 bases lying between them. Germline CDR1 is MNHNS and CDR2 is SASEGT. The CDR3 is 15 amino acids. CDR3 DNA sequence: TGTGCCAGCAGTGAGGTACTAGCATACACAGATACGCAGTATTTT. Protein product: CASSEVLAYTDTQYF.

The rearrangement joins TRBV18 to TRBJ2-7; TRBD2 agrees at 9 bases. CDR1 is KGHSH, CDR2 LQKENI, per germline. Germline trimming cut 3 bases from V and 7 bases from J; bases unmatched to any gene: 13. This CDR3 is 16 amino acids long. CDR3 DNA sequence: TGTGCCAGCTCACCTTATCGACTAGCGGCCTATTTGGAGCAGTACTTC. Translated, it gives CASSPYRLAAYLEQYF.

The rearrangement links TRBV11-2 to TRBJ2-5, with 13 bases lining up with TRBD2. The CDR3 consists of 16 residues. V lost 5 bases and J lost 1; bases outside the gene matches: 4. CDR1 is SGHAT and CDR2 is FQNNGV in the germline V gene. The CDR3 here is CASSRTSGRVQETQYF. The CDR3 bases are TGTGCCAGCAGCCGGACTAGCGGGAGAGTCCAAGAGACCCAGTACTTC.

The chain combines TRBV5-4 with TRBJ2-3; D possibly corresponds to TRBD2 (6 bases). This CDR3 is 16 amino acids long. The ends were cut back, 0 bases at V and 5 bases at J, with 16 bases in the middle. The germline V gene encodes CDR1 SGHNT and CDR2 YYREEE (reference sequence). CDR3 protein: CASSLALAQILDTQYF. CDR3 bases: TGTGCCAGCAGCTTGGCTCTAGCGCAAATTCTAGATACGCAGTATTTT.

The CDR3 spells CASSASTGFAETQYF. CDR3 DNA: TGTGCCAGCAGCGCCTCGACAGGGTTCGCAGAGACCCAGTACTTC. The J gene is TRBJ2-5, the V gene TRBV7-2; 7 positions agree with TRBD1. CDR1 SGHTA and CDR2 FQGNSA come from the germline V gene. V shed 5 bases, J shed 4 bases, and the junction held 10 bases outside the gene matches. The CDR3 has 15 residues.

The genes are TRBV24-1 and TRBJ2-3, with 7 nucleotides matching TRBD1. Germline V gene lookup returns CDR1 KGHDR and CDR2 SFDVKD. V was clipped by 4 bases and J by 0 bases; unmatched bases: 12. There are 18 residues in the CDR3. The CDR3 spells CATSDANPQGSSTDTQYF. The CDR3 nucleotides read TGTGCCACCAGTGACGCAAACCCACAGGGGTCTAGCACAGATACGCAGTATTTT.

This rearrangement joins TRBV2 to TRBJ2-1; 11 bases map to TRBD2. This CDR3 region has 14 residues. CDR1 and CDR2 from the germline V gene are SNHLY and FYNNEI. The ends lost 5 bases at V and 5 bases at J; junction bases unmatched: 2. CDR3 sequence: CASSLAGGDNEQFF. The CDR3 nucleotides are TGTGCCAGCAGTTTAGCGGGAGGGGACAATGAGCAGTTCTTC.

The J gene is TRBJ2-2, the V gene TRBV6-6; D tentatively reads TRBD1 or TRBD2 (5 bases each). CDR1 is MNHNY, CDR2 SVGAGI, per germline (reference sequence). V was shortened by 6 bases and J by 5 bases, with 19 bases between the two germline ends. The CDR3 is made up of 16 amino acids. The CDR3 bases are TGTGCCAGCAGCCCCACGCAGGGTGGGACGACCGGGGAGCTGTTTTTT. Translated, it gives CASSPTQGGTTGELFF.

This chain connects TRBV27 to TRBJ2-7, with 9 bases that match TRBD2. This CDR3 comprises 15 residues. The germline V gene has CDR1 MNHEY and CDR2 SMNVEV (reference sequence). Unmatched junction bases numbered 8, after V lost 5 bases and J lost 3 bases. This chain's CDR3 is CASSGWSSGSYEQYF. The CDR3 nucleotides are TGTGCCAGCAGTGGGTGGAGTAGCGGGAGCTACGAGCAGTACTTC.

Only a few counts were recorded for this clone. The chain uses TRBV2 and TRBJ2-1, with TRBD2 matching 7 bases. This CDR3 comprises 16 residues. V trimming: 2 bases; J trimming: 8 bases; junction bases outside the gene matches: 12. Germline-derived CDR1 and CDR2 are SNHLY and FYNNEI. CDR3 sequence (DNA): TGTGCCAGCAGTGAATGGGCGGGAGCGGGTGAGGATGAGCAGTTCTTC. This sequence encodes CASSEWAGAGEDEQFF.

The CDR3 reads CASSQGSGSEIETQYF. The DNA for the CDR3 is TGTGCCAGCAGCCAAGGTAGCGGGAGCGAGATCGAGACCCAGTACTTC. This chain joins TRBV3-1 (or the pseudogene TRBV3-2) and TRBJ2-5, with 9 bases identical to TRBD2. Germline V gene data show CDR1 as LGHDT and CDR2 as YNNKEL (reference sequence). This CDR3 spans 16 amino acids. Trimming removed 1 base from V and 5 bases from J; junction bases left unmatched: 8.

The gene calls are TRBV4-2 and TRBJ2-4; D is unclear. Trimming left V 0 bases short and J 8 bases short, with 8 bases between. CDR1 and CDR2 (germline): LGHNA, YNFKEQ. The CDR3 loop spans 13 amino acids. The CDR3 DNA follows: TGTGCCAGCAGCCAAGATGCAAAGGACATTCAGTACTTC. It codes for CASSQDAKDIQYF.

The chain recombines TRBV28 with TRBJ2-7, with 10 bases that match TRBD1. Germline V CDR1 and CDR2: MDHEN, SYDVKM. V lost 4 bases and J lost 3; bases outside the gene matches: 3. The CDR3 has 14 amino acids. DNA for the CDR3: TGTGCCAGCAGTTCGGGACAGGGGATCTACGAGCAGTACTTC. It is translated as CASSSGQGIYEQYF.

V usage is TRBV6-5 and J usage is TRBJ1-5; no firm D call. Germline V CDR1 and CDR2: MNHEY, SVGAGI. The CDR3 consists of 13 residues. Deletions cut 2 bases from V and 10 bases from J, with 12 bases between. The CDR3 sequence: CASSYGSQQPQHF. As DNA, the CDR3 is TGTGCCAGCAGTTACGGGTCTCAACAACCCCAGCATTTT.